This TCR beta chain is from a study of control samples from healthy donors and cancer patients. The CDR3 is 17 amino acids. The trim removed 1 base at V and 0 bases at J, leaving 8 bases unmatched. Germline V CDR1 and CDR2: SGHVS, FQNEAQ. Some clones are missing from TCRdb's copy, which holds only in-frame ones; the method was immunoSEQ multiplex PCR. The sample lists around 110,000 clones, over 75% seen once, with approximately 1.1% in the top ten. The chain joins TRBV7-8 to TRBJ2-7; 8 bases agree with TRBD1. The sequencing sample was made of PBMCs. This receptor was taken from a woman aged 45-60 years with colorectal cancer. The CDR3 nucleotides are TGTGCCAGCAGCTTAGTGGAGTCGACAGGGGACTCCTACGAGCAGTACTTC. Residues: CASSLVESTGDSYEQYF.